These T cell receptor beta chains were read from a single sample in a study of blood T cells in healthy people across ages. Via MiXCR, TCRdb re-called the 5' RACE reads, giving one row per CDR3 protein. Here the sample spans about 720,000 distinct CDR3 sequences, about a fifth being singletons. The sample taken for sequencing was blood. These receptors all stem from a man aged 70-80 years in good health. CDR3s include the opening cysteine and the closing phenylalanine or tryptophan. Each record gives: V gene, J gene, clone size, D gene, CDR3 protein. The D gene is left open where the match is weak. The size of a clone is reported for some rows only, either as once, few or many, or as a class for expanded clones.

>TRBV19|TRBJ2-5|-|-
CASSIGREWETQYF
>TRBV29-1|TRBJ2-1|-|TRBD2
CSGETSGRNNEQFF
>TRBV28|TRBJ1-5|few|-
CASSLRGGWQPQHF
>TRBV15|TRBJ2-3|-|-
CATSREVDTQYF
>TRBV5-1|TRBJ2-3|-|TRBD2
CASSLYLAGPTTDTQYF
>TRBV5-6|TRBJ1-2|-|-
CASFRWGYDDYGYTF
>TRBV29-1|TRBJ1-1|few|TRBD1
CSVQRQGRGTEAFF
>TRBV19|TRBJ2-1|-|-
CASSIEQGRNEQFF
>TRBV20-1|TRBJ2-5|-|-
CSAARGAQYF
>TRBV18|TRBJ1-6|few|-
CASSPESSYNSPLHF
>TRBV29-1|TRBJ2-7|few|TRBD1
CSVEGQAVYEQYF
>TRBV7-9|TRBJ1-4|few|-
CASSLANKLFF
>TRBV20-1|-|-|TRBD2
CSAQRGTENEQYF
>TRBV3-1|TRBJ2-7|few|TRBD2
CASSRGGVEQYF
>TRBV7-2|TRBJ2-3|many|-
CASSNFRDTQYF
>TRBV5-1|TRBJ1-1|-|-
CASSLIAARGRTEAFF
>TRBV25-1|-|few|TRBD1
CASSGGIQGANEQFF